This entry is about one T cell receptor (beta chain). The data originate from a study of patients and donors after allogeneic stem cell transplantation. Germline CDR1 is LGHNA and CDR2 is YNFKEQ. This CDR3 is 16 amino acids long. V was pared by 0 bases and J by 0 bases, with 9 bases between. TCRdb used MiXCR to reprocess the RT-PCR reads, holding one entry per CDR3 protein. Seen here are tens of thousands of distinct CDR3 sequences, more than 30% observed once, and the top ten hold roughly 70%. The receptor's source is a human donor who was either an allogeneic HSCT recipient or a stem cell or donor lymphocyte infusion donor (not recorded which). It is not recorded whose cells these are; they may come from a transplant donor. This rearrangement joins TRBV4-2 to TRBJ2-4, with D maybe TRBD2 (5 bases). The material sequenced was blood, either unsorted or a sorted T cell fraction (not recorded which). The CDR3 here is CASSQDRGLAKNIQYF. In DNA form, the CDR3 reads TGTGCCAGCAGCCAAGACCGGGGTCTAGCCAAAAACATTCAGTACTTC.